This T cell receptor (beta chain) was obtained from a study of cytomegalovirus exposure and HLA in healthy donors. Study overall: Among the 350 to 400 donors who were genotyped, around 77% fell in the genetic ancestry cluster that is associated with self-reported Caucasian donors. Study results and limitations: A later analysis reported that several of the most significant clusters appeared to be linked to common viral pathogens, among them Epstein-Barr virus.

Note on this clone: The antigen remains undetermined.

Vbeta (60) and Jbeta (13) primers were used in the PCR. The table came from immunoSEQ multiplex PCR; TCRdb's copy has only in-frame clones and leaves some out. This table has 200,000 to 250,000 clones, 78% appearing once. CDR1 and CDR2 from the germline V gene are LGHNA and YNFKEQ. The length of the CDR3 is 15 residues. Trimming left V 2 bases short and J 1 base short, with 11 bases between. Sequencing was carried out using PBMCs. This chain joins TRBV4-2 and TRBJ1-1; D unclear. This clonotype originated in a boy younger than 18 in good health and CMV-seronegative. The CDR3 coding sequence is TGTGCCAGCAGCCAATCCGAGTGGTCGAACACTGAAGCTTTCTTT. Amino acid sequence: CASSQSEWSNTEAFF.